The sequence of this TCR beta chain was determined in a study of T cell repertoires and HLA-DP antigens (dated by TCRdb to the late 2010s). Regarding the research as a whole: The study used an in vitro model of CD4+ T cell alloreactivity against allogeneic HLA-DP presented by transduced HeLa cells. The average DNA input was around 0.2 ug for sorted CD137+CD4+ samples versus roughly 1.1 ug for pre-culture CD4+ samples. Of the three donors, two were male and one was female, and their ages ranged from the 18-to-29 age band up to the 60-to-69 age band. Compared with self, one alloantigen differed at one amino acid in the peptide-binding groove and the other differed at ten, modelling structurally similar versus dissimilar alloantigens. Summary of the overall study and its limitations: Separate analysis of naive and memory CD4+ repertoires was not performed. Limitations included only a few donors, a non-physiological HeLa antigen-presenting system, and the use of total CD4+ responder cells. Clones undetected before culture had an average cumulative frequency of approximately 35% against one allele versus 50.6% against the other. Sorted CD137+ cells showed similar clonality against both alloantigens (about 0.4), much higher than the clonality of pre-culture samples (approximately 0.038).

This clone was detected a few times. Which antigen it targets is not known. The input lacks base qualities; no much larger clone sits a single base away. TCRB CDR3 regions were amplified with the immunoSEQ multiplex PCR using forward primers for 54 TRBV segments and reverse primers for 13 TRBJ segments. Deep resolution, with a target of approximately 180,000 T cell genomes, was applied to the sequencing of pre-culture CD4+ samples. Sequencing of the amplicons on an Illumina HiSeq System generated 87 bp reads spanning the CDR3. The authors processed their data as follows. PCR and sequencing errors in the reads were corrected, and CDR3 regions were defined by aligning to IMGT reference sequences. Synthetic template pools were used to estimate counts of templates and unique rearrangements. Clonality was computed by subtracting Pielou's evenness from 1. Richness was estimated with the Daley-Smith estimator. Repertoire overlap was measured with Morisita's index. Clones present in cultured samples but not detected in the pre-culture repertoire of the same donor were defined as low-abundance clones. Imported from immuneACCESS, the table was reduced by TCRdb to in-frame sequences with V and J called. These copies leave out some clones; in studies compared against another copy, an unresolved V gene accounts for under half, and the cause of the remainder is not known. D and trimming were read from the DNA, whereas the V and J calls and clone size are those reported in that table. This sample has over 60,000 clones in its table, and 80% of those were observed once. The biggest ten clones account for roughly 1.5% of the sample.

The CDR3 has 17 amino acids, counting the end cysteine and phenylalanine. Only the CDR3 portion is preserved as DNA: 51 bases, with reading frame beginning at the first base. CDR1 MNHEY and CDR2 SMNVEV were looked up in the germline V gene (reference sequence). The junction shows trimming of 3 bases on V and 1 base on J, plus 18 bases between the germline ends. Untouched CD4+ T cells were isolated from Ficoll-separated PBMC through negative selection with magnetic beads, and an average purity of about 98% was reached. Untouched CD4+ T cells were isolated from Ficoll-separated PBMC with magnetic beads, reaching approximately 98% purity with negligible CD8+ contamination. Donors were a few healthy blood donors whose buffy coats supplied peripheral blood mononuclear cells. CMV seronegative status was shared by all three donors. The DNeasy Blood & Tissue Kit was used for extraction of genomic DNA. Genomic DNA from sorted CD137+CD4+ cells and from pre-culture CD4+ baseline samples of each subject was subjected to TCRB sequencing.

What was sequenced was CD4+ T cells from PBMCs. The TCR originated in a man aged 60 to 69 in good health and CMV-seronegative. The receptor chain draws on TRBV27 and TRBJ1-2; the D gene is not confidently resolved. The CDR3 region: CASSFTQNREYNYGYTF. Here is the DNA: TGTGCCAGCAGTTTCACTCAAAACAGAGAGTATAACTATGGCTACACCTTC.